This TCR beta chain was retrieved from a study of T cells after yellow fever vaccination. Notes on the study in general: Across the CD4 and CD8 compartments, a small share of clonotypes was present in both. The secondary response was weaker, and its peak arrived faster, on day 5 versus 15. Most primary-vaccination clones reappeared after the booster (about 97% CD4, roughly 88% CD8).

One entry per CDR3 protein results from TCRdb running MiXCR on the 5' RACE reads. The table shows about 340,000 distinct CDR3 sequences, with roughly 4% occurring only once. With respect to this clonotype: Its specificity is not known.

Losses at the gene ends were 10 bases for V and 8 bases for J; bases not matched to a gene: 7. The CDR3 extends over 13 amino acids. CDR1 and CDR2 (germline): ENHRY, SYGVKD. Sample: PBMCs, taken 5 days after the yellow fever booster vaccination. The rearrangement uses TRBV10-3 and TRBJ2-1, with 11 bases lining up with TRBD1. The TCR was taken from a man between 18 and 29 years old who received the YFV17D yellow fever vaccine. CDR3 sequence: CASGTGGSDEQFF. CDR3 in DNA: TGTGCCAGCGGGACAGGGGGTAGTGATGAGCAGTTCTTC.